The rows below give T cell receptor beta chains drawn from one sample of a study of blood T cell repertoires in COVID-19. Profiling relied on immunoSEQ multiplex PCR, and the TCRdb table lists in-frame clones only, not all of them. The sample contains 410,000 or so clones, about 91% of which appear only once. What was sequenced was peripheral blood. These receptors were obtained from a woman aged 40 to 50 with COVID-19, enrolled during active disease. Each CDR3 is given without its conserved first and last residue. Rows give clone size only sometimes, using once, few, many, or a class for an expanded clone.

J gene: TRBJ1-3; V gene: TRBV7-9; clone size: -; CDR3 protein: ASSFRRSSGNTIY
J gene: TRBJ1-3; V gene: TRBV24-1; clone size: -; CDR3 protein: ATSDSRGQGGNTIY
J gene: TRBJ1-2; V gene: TRBV9; clone size: -; CDR3 protein: ASSEPEPGTGEGYGYT
J gene: TRBJ1-1; V gene: TRBV27; clone size: few; CDR3 protein: ASTRGPGTEAF
J gene: TRBJ2-4; V gene: TRBV19; clone size: -; CDR3 protein: ASTTKGDLAKNIQY
J gene: TRBJ2-2; V gene: TRBV5-1; clone size: -; CDR3 protein: ASSPQGTVGTGELF
J gene: TRBJ1-1; V gene: TRBV27; clone size: -; CDR3 protein: ASSSTGPVAF
J gene: TRBJ1-4; V gene: TRBV2; clone size: -; CDR3 protein: ASSESGTGGETNEKLF
J gene: TRBJ1-2; V gene: TRBV27; clone size: -; CDR3 protein: ASSLSIRAHGYT
J gene: TRBJ1-2; V gene: TRBV10-3; clone size: once; CDR3 protein: AISDTAYGYT
J gene: TRBJ2-1; V gene: TRBV28; clone size: few; CDR3 protein: ASRDWRGSFDEQF